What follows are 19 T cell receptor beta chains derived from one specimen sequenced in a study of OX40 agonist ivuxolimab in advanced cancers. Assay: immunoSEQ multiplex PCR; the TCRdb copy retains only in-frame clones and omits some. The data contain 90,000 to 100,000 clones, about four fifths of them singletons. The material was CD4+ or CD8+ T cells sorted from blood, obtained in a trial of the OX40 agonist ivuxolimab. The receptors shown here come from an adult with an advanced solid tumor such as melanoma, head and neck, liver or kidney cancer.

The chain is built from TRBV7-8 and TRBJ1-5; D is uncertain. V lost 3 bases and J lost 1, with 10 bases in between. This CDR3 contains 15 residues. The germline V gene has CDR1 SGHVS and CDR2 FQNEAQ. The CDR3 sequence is CASSFEDGSNQPQHF. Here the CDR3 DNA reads TGTGCCAGCAGCTTCGAGGACGGAAGCAATCAGCCCCAGCATTTT.

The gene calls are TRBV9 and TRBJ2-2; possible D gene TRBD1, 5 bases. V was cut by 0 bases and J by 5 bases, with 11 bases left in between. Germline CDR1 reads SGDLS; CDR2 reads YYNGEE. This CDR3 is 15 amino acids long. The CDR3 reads CASSVDQGRTGELFF. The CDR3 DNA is TGTGCCAGCAGCGTAGATCAGGGAAGGACCGGGGAGCTGTTTTTT.

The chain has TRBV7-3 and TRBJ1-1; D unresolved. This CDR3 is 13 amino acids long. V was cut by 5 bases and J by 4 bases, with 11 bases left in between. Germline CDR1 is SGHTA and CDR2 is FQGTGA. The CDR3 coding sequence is TGTGCCAGCAGCCTTCTCAGGACCACTGAAGCTTTCTTT. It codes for CASSLLRTTEAFF.

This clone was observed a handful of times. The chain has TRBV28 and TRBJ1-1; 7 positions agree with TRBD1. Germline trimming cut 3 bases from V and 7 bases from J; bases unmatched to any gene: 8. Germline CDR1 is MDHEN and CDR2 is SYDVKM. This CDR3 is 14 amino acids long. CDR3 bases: TGTGCCAGCAGTTTCCGCGACAGGGTCGATGAAGCTTTCTTT. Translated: CASSFRDRVDEAFF. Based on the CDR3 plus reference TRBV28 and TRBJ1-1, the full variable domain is DVKVTQSSRYLVKRTGEKVFLECVQDMDHENMFWYRQDPGLGLRLIYFSYDVKMKEKGDIPEGYSVSREKKERFSLILESASTNQTSMYLCASSFRDRVDEAFFGQGTRLTVV.

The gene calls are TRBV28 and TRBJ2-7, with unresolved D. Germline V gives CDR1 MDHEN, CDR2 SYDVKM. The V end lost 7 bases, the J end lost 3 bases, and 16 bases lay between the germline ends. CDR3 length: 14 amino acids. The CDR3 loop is CASNFGAFYYEQYF. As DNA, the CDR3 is TGTGCCAGCAACTTTGGCGCGTTTTACTACGAGCAGTACTTC.

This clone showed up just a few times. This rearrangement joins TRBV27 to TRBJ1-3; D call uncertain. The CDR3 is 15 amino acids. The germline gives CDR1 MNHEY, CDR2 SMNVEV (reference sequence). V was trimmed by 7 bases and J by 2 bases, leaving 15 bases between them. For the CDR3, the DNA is TGTGCCAGCACAACGAGTCTAGGCGCTGGAAACACCATATATTTT. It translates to CASTTSLGAGNTIYF.

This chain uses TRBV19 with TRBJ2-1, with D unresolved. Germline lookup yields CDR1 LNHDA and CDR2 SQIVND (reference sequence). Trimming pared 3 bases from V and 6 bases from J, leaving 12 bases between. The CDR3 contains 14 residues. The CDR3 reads CASSIQGLGNEQFF. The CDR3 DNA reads TGTGCCAGTAGTATTCAAGGTCTTGGCAATGAGCAGTTCTTC.

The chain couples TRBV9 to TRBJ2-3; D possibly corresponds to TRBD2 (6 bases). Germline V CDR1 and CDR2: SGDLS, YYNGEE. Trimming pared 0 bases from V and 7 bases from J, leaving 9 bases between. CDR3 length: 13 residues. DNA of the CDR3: TGTGCCAGCAGCGTAGAGGGGACTTATACGCAGTATTTT. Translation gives CASSVEGTYTQYF.

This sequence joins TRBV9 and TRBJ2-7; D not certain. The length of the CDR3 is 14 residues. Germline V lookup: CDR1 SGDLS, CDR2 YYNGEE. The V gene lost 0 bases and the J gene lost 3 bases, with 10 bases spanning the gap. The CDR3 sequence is CASSVGQKGYEQYF. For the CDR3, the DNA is TGTGCCAGCAGCGTAGGTCAAAAGGGCTACGAGCAGTACTTC.

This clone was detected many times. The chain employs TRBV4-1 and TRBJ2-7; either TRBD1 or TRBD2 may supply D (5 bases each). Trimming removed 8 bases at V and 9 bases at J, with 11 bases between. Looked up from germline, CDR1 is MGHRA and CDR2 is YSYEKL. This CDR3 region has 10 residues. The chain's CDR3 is CASGSGRQYF. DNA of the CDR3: TGCGCCAGCGGGTCGGGGCGGCAGTACTTC.

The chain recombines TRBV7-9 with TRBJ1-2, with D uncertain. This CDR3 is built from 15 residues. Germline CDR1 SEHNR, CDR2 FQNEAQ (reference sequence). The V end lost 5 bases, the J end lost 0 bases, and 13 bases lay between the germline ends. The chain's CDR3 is CASSPSGGTNYGYTF. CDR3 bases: TGTGCCAGCAGCCCAAGTGGTGGCACTAACTATGGCTACACCTTC.

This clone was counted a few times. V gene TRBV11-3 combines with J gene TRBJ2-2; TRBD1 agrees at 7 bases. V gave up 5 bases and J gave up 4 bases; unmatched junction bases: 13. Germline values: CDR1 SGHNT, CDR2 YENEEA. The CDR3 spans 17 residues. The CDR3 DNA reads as TGTGCCAGCAGCCCCTCCCCTGGGGGACAGATCACCGGGGAGCTGTTTTTT. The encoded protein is CASSPSPGGQITGELFF.

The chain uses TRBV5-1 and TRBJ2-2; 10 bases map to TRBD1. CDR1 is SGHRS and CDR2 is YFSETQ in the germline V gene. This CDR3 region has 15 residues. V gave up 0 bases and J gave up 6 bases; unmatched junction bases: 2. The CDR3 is CASSLGQGASGELFF. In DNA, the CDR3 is TGCGCCAGCAGCTTGGGACAGGGGGCGTCCGGGGAGCTGTTTTTT.

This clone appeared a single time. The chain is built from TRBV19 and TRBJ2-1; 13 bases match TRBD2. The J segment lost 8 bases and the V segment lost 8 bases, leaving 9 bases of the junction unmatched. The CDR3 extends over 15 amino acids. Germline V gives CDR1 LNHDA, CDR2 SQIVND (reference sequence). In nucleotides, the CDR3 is TGTGCCAGTCAGCGGACTAGCGGGAGTTTCGATGAGCAGTTCTTC. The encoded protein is CASQRTSGSFDEQFF.

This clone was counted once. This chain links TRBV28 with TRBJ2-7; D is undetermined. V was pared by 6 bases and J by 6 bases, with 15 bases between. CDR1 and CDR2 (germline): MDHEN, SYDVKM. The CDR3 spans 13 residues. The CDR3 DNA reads TGTGCCAGCAGCCCAGAGGCATATCGCGAGCAGTACTTC. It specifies CASSPEAYREQYF.

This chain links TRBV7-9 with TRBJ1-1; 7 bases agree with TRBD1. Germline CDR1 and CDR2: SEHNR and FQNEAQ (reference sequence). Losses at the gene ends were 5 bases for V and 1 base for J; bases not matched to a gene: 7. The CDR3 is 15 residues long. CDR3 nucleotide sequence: TGTGCCAGCAGCGAACAGGGGTTAGAGAACACTGAAGCTTTCTTT. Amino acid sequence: CASSEQGLENTEAFF.

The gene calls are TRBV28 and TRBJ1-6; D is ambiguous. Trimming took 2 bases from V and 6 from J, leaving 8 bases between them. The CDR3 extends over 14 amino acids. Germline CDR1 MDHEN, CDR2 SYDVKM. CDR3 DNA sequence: TGTGCCAGCAGTTTACCAGGCCCTAATTCACCCCTCCACTTT. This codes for CASSLPGPNSPLHF.

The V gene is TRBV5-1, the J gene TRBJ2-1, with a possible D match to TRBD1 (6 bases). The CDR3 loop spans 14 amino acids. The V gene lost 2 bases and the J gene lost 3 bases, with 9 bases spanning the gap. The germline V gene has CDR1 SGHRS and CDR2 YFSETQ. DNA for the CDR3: TGCGCCAGCAGCTTAGGGGGTATCTACAATGAGCAGTTCTTC. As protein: CASSLGGIYNEQFF.

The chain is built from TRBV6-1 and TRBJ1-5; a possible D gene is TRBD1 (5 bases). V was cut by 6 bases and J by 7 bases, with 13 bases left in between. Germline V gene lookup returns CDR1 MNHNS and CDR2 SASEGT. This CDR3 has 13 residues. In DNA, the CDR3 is TGTGCCAGCAGGGAGCAGGGTTCCCAGCCCCAGCATTTT. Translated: CASREQGSQPQHF.